Listed below are T cell receptor beta chains from one sample, sequenced in a study of shared clonotypes between healthy human individuals. Clones were read by immunoSEQ multiplex PCR, and TCRdb kept only the in-frame ones, dropping some. This table holds over 1.5 million clones, around 98% found once. Source material: naive CD4+ T cells sorted from blood. Receptor source: a man aged 30 to 45 in good health. The CDR3 runs from the conserved cysteine through the conserved F or W. D genes are given only for firm matches. Part of the rows lack a size; the others show once, few, many or a class for expanded clones.

d_gene: .; abundance: .; j_gene: TRBJ2-3; v_gene: TRBV7-9; CDR3nt: TGTGCTCTACGGGGGCGACGGGTCCGCACAGATACGCAGTATTTT; CDR3aa: CALRGRRVRTDTQYF
d_gene: .; abundance: .; j_gene: TRBJ1-5; v_gene: TRBV28; CDR3nt: TGTGCCAGCAGCCTGCCTCCATCCTCCGCCCAGCATTTT; CDR3aa: CASSLPPSSAQHF
d_gene: .; abundance: .; j_gene: TRBJ2-2; v_gene: TRBV18; CDR3nt: TGTGCCAGCTACCCCCGCGGAGGAACGAACACCGGGGAGCTGTTTTTT; CDR3aa: CASYPRGGTNTGELFF
d_gene: .; abundance: once; j_gene: TRBJ2-1; v_gene: TRBV5-1; CDR3nt: TGCGCCAGCAGCTTTACACAAAGCTCCTACAATGAGCAGTTCTTC; CDR3aa: CASSFTQSSYNEQFF
d_gene: .; abundance: .; j_gene: TRBJ1-1; v_gene: TRBV7-6; CDR3nt: TGTGCCAGCAGCTCCGGTTACGCCCCCAAGGTGGACACTGAAGCTTTCTTT; CDR3aa: CASSSGYAPKVDTEAFF
d_gene: .; abundance: .; j_gene: TRBJ1-5; v_gene: TRBV19; CDR3nt: TGTGCCAGTAGTAAGACGGGACCCAATAGCAATCAGCCCCAGCATTTT; CDR3aa: CASSKTGPNSNQPQHF
d_gene: TRBD1; abundance: .; j_gene: TRBJ1-4; v_gene: TRBV5-1; CDR3nt: TGCGCCAGCAGCTTGTCACAGGGGTCTGCTTTTAATGAAAAACTGTTTTTT; CDR3aa: CASSLSQGSAFNEKLFF
d_gene: .; abundance: .; j_gene: TRBJ2-2; v_gene: TRBV5-1; CDR3nt: TGCGCCAGCAGCAGGGACGGCCCGAACACCGGGGAGCTGTTTTTT; CDR3aa: CASSRDGPNTGELFF
d_gene: .; abundance: .; j_gene: TRBJ2-3; v_gene: TRBV15; CDR3nt: TGTGCCACCAGCAGATCGGTGGGGCTGGGTACGCAGTATTTT; CDR3aa: CATSRSVGLGTQYF
d_gene: .; abundance: once; j_gene: TRBJ1-4; v_gene: TRBV19; CDR3nt: TGTGCCAGTAGTACAACCCTAGGAGGGGGTGCCGATGAAAAACTGTTTTTT; CDR3aa: CASSTTLGGGADEKLFF